The T cell receptor (beta chain) described here comes from a study of cytomegalovirus exposure and HLA in healthy donors. Points from the study as a whole: It was reported in a later analysis that an Asian-associated ancestry cluster showed fewer N-insertions than the approximately 670-donor mean.

In its sample, this clone was seen once. Its antigen is undetermined. It was with 60 Vbeta and 13 Jbeta primers that the PCR ran. In the original analysis: Later work found 74 million or so unique TCR beta chains, with roughly 11 million shared. The data were produced by immunoSEQ multiplex PCR, yet TCRdb's version contains in-frame clones alone and is incomplete. The V and J calls and the clone size are those of that table, but D and trimming were determined from the DNA. The table records 140,000 to 150,000 clones, roughly 66% of them present only once. The length of the CDR3 is 15 residues. CDR1 is SNHLY and CDR2 is FYNNEI in the germline V gene. The junction had 6 bases not matched to a gene; V was cut back by 0 bases and J by 6 bases.

This TCR came from a woman in her sixties or seventies in good health and CMV-seronegative. Sequencing was carried out using PBMCs. The chain is built from TRBV2 and TRBJ2-7; TRBD2 matches 9 bases. CDR3 loop: CASSEARAGGSEQYF. The CDR3 bases are TGTGCCAGCAGTGAAGCGAGAGCGGGAGGTTCCGAGCAGTACTTC.